The clone carrying this T cell receptor (beta chain) has a single count. Its target is unknown. This sample was included in a study of shared clonotypes between healthy human individuals. Study conclusions and caveats: Clonotypes not shared had lower generation probabilities than those common to all four donors. Among the subsets, naive ones generally showed larger estimated richness than memory ones.

The CDR3 loop spans 11 amino acids. CDR1 MDHEN and CDR2 SYDVKM come from the germline V gene. The ends were cut back, 5 bases at V and 4 bases at J, with 6 bases in the middle. The study drew its donors from healthy HIV-negative adults without recent acute infections or vaccinations. The method was immunoSEQ multiplex PCR; TCRdb's version includes in-frame clones alone and lacks a portion of them. The table records roughly 1,600,000 clones, 98% of them present only once. This receptor was taken from a man aged 25 to 40 in good health. Sequencing was carried out using naive CD4+ T cells sorted from blood. The subset here: CD45RA+ positively selected. The gene calls are TRBV28 and TRBJ2-7; D uncertain. CDR3 DNA sequence: TGTGCCAGCAGTGCCACTTACGAGCAGTACTTC. Its protein product is CASSATYEQYF.